This entry describes one T cell receptor (beta chain). CDR1 is GTSNPN and CDR2 is SVGIG in the germline V gene (reference sequence). Trimming took 4 bases from V and 0 from J, leaving 4 bases between them. CDR3 size: 13 residues. The entry originates in a study of T cell responses to AZD1222 COVID-19 vaccine. Assay: immunoSEQ multiplex PCR; the TCRdb copy retains only in-frame clones and omits some. The sample lists 100,000 to 150,000 clones; about 93% were seen once. This clonotype was obtained from an adult in good health. This specimen was peripheral blood, taken on day 0 of AZD1222 vaccination. The gene calls are TRBV30 and TRBJ2-6; D gene ambiguous. The CDR3 nucleotides read TGTGCCTGGACCTTCTCTGGGGCCAACGTCCTGACTTTC. This gives the protein CAWTFSGANVLTF.